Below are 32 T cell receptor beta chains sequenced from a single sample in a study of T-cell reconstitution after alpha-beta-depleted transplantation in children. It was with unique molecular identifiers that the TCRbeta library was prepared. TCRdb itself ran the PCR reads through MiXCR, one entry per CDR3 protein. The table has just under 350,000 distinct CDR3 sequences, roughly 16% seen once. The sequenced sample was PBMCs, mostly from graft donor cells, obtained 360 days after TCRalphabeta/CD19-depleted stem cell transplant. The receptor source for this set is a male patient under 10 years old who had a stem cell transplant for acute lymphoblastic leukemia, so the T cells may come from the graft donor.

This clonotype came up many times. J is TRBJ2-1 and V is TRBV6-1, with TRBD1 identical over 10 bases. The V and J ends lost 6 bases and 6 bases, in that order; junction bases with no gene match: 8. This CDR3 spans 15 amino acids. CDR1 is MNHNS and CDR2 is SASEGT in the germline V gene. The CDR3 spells CASSPPGQGFNEQFF. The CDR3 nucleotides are TGTGCCAGCAGCCCTCCGGGACAGGGGTTCAATGAGCAGTTCTTC.

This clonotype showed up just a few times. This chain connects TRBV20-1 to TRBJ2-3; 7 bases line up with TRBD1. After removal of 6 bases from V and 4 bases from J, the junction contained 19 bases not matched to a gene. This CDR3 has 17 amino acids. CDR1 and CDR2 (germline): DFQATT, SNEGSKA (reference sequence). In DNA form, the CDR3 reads TGCAGTGCCATAGACTCCGACAGGGTTGAGACGGCAGATACGCAGTATTTT. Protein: CSAIDSDRVETADTQYF.

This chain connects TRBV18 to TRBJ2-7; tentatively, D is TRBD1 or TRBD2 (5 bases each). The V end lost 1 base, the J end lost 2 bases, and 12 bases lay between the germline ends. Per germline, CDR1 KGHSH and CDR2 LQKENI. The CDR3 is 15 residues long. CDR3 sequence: CASSPLPTGPYEQYF. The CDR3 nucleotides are TGTGCCAGCTCACCACTCCCGACGGGGCCCTACGAGCAGTACTTC.

The CDR3 region has the DNA TGCGCCAGCAGCAGTGAGCAGTACTTC. Amino acids: CASSSEQYF. The chain is built from TRBV5-1 and TRBJ2-7; D is undetermined. Germline values: CDR1 SGHRS, CDR2 YFSETQ. The germline V and J ends were trimmed by 4 bases and 7 bases, with 3 bases remaining between them. The CDR3 sequence is 9 residues long. The whole variable domain, filled in from reference TRBV5-1 and TRBJ2-7, reads KAGVTQTPRYLIKTRGQQVTLSCSPISGHRSVSWYQQTPGQGLQFLFEYFSETQRNKGNFPGRFSGRQFSNSRSEMNVSTLELGDSALYLCASSSEQYFGPGTRLTVT.

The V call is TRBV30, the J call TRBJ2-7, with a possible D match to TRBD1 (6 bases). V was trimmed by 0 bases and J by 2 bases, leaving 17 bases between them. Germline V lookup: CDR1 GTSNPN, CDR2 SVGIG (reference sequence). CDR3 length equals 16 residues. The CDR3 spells CAWSVFATGTPYEQYF. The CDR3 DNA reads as TGTGCCTGGAGTGTATTTGCGACAGGCACCCCCTACGAGCAGTACTTC.

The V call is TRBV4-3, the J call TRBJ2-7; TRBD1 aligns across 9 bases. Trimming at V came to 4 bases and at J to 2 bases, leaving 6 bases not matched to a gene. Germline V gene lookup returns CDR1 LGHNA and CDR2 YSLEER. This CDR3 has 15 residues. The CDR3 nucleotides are TGCGCCAGCAGCCCGGGCGGACAGGGGACCTACGAGCAGTACTTC. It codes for CASSPGGQGTYEQYF.

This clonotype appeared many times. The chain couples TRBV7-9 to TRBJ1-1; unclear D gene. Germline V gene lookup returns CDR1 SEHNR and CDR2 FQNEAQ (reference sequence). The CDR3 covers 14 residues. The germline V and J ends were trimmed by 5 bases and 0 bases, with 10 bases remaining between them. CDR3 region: CASSERGMNTEAFF. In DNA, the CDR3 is TGTGCCAGCAGCGAGCGAGGAATGAACACTGAAGCTTTCTTT. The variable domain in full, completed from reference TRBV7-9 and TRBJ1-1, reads DTGVSQNPRHKITKRGQNVTFRCDPISEHNRLYWYRQTLGQGPEFLTYFQNEAQLEKSRLLSDRFSAERPKGSFSTLEIQRTEQGDSAMYLCASSERGMNTEAFFGQGTRLTVV.

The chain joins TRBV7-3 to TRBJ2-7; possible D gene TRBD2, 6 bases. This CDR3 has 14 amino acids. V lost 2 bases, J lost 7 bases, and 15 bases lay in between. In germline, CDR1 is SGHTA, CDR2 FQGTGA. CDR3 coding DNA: TGTGCCAGCAGCTTATGCCGGGAGAGAAAAGAGCAGTACTTC. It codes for CASSLCRERKEQYF.

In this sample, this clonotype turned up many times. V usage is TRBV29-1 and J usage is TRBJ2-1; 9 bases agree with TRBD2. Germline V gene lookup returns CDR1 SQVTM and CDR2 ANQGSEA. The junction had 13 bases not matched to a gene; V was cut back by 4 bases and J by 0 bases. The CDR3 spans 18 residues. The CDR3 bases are TGCAGCGTTGCCCCTGGACTAGCGTATACTTACTCCTACAATGAGCAGTTCTTC. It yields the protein CSVAPGLAYTYSYNEQFF.

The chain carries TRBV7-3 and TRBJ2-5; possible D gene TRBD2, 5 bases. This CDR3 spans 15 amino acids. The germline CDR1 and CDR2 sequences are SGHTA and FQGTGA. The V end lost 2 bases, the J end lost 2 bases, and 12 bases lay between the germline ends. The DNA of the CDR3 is TGTGCCAGCAGCTTAGAGGTTGGGGAGCAAGAGACCCAGTACTTC. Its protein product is CASSLEVGEQETQYF.

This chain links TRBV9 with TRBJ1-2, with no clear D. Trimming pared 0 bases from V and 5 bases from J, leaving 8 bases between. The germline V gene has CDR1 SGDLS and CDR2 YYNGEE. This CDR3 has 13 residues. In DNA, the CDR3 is TGTGCCAGCAGCGTAGCGGCAGATTATGGCTACACCTTC. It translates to CASSVAADYGYTF.

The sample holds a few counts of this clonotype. The CDR3 spells CASSYSPRTLSSYNEQFF. CDR3 DNA: TGTGCCAGCAGTTACTCTCCCCGGACACTTAGCTCCTACAATGAGCAGTTCTTC. The chain is built from TRBV6-2 or TRBV6-3 and TRBJ2-1; a weak D match, TRBD1 (5 bases). Trimming cost V 0 bases and J 0 bases, with 15 bases left between them. Looked up from germline, CDR1 is MNHEY and CDR2 is SVGEGT. The CDR3 is made up of 18 amino acids.

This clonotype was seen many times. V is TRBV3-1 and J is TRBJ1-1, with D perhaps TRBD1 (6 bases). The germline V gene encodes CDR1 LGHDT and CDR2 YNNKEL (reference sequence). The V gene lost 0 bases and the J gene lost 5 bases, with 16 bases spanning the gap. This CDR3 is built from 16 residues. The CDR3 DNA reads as TGTGCCAGCAGCCAAGATAGAGCGGGGGGCGGGACTGAAGCTTTCTTT. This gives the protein CASSQDRAGGGTEAFF.

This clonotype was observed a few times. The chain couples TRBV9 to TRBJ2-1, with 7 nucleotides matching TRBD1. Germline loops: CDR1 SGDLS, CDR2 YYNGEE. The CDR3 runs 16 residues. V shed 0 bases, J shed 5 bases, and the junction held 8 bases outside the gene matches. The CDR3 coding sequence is TGTGCCAGCAGCGTAGCTACAACAGGGGTCGACAATGAGCAGTTCTTC. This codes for CASSVATTGVDNEQFF.

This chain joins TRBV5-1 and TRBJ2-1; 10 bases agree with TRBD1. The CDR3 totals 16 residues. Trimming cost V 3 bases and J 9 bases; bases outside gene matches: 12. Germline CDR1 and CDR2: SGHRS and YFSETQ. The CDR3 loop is CASSWGGQGVGGEQFF. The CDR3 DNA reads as TGCGCCAGCAGCTGGGGCGGACAGGGGGTAGGGGGTGAGCAGTTCTTC.

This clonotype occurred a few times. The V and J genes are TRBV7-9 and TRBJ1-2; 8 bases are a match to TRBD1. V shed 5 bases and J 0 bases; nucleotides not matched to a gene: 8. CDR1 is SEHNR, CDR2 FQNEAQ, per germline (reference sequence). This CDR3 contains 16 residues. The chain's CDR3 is CASSTPGGTTNYGYTF. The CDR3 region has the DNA TGTGCCAGCAGCACCCCAGGGGGCACTACTAACTATGGCTACACCTTC.

The CDR3 is CASRDISGNTIYF. CDR3 in DNA: TGTGCCAGCAGGGACATCTCTGGAAACACCATATATTTT. The chain links TRBV6-1 to TRBJ1-3; the D gene is possibly TRBD1 (5 bases). The germline V and J ends were trimmed by 6 bases and 0 bases, with 6 bases remaining between them. Germline assignment: CDR1 MNHNS and CDR2 SASEGT. The CDR3 runs 13 residues.

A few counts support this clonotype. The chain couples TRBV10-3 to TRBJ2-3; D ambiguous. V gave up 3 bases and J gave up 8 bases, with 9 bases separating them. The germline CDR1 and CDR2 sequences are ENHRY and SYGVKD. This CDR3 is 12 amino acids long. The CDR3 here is CAISDTASTQYF. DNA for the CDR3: TGTGCCATCAGTGATACGGCCTCTACGCAGTATTTT.

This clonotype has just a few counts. The CDR3 coding sequence is TGCAGTGCTTCCCTAAGCGGGAGGGCCGAAGATACGCAGTATTTT. Its translation: CSASLSGRAEDTQYF. The chain carries TRBV20-1 and TRBJ2-3; 10 bases line up with TRBD2. The CDR3 spans 15 residues. With V trimmed by 5 bases and J by 5 bases, 10 bases remained unmatched. The V gene's germline CDR1 is DFQATT and CDR2 SNEGSKA (reference sequence).

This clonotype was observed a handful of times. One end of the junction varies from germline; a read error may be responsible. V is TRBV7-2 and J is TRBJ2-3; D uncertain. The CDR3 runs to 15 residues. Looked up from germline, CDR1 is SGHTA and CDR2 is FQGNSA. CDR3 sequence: CASSSATRDTNTQYF. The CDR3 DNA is TGTGCCAGCAGCTCAGCAACAAGAGACACAAATACGCAGTATTTT. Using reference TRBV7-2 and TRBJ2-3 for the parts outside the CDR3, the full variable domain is GAGVSQSPSNKVTEKGKDVELRCDPISGHTALYWYRQSLGQGLEFLIYFQGNSAPDKSGLPSDRFSAERTGGSVSTLTIQRTQQEDSAVYLCASSSATRDTNTQYFGPGTRLTVL.

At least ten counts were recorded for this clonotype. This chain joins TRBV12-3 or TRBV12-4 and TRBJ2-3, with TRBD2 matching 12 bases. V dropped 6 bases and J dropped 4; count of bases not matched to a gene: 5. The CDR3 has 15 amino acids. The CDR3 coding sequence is TGTGCCAGCAGACGACTAGCGGGAGTACCAGATACGCAGTATTTT. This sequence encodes CASRRLAGVPDTQYF.

The CDR3 spells CASSFLGGDEQYF. As DNA, the CDR3 is TGTGCCAGCTCCTTTTTGGGGGGTGACGAGCAGTACTTC. This chain links TRBV18 with TRBJ2-7; perhaps TRBD2 as D (6 bases). Trimming shortened V by 6 bases and J by 5 bases, and 14 bases separated the two germline ends. The CDR3 loop spans 13 amino acids. From germline, CDR1 is KGHSH and CDR2 LQKENI.

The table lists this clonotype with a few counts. In DNA form, the CDR3 reads TGTGCCAGCACTCCCACAGGGGACCCACGGGATACGCAGTATTTT. Translated: CASTPTGDPRDTQYF. The chain uses TRBV25-1 and TRBJ2-3; 7 bases line up with TRBD1. V trimming: 7 bases; J trimming: 6 bases; junction bases outside the gene matches: 13. The germline V gene encodes CDR1 MGHDK and CDR2 SYGVNS. The CDR3 has 15 residues.

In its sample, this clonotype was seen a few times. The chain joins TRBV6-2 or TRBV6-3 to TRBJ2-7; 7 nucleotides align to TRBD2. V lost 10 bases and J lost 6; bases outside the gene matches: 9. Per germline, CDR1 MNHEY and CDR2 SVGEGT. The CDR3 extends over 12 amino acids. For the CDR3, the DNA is TGTGCCATCGAGCGGGACGGTAGCGAGCAGTACTTC. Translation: CAIERDGSEQYF.

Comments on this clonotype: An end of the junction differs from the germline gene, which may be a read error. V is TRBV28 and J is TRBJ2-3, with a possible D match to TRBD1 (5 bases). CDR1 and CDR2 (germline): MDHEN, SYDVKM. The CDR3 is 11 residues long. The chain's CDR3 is CASTWGGTANF. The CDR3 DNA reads TGTGCCAGCACCTGGGGCGGAACGGCAAATTTT.

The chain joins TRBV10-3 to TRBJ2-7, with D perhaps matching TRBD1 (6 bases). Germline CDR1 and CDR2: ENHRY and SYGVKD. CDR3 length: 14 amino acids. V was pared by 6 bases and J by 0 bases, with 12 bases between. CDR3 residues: CAISVTGSSYEQYF. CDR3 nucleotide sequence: TGTGCCATCAGCGTTACAGGGAGCTCCTACGAGCAGTACTTC.

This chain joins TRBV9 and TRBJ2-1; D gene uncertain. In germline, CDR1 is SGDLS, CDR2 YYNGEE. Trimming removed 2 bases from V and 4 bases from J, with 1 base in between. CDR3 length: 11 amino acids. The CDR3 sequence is CASSVYNEQFF. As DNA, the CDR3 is TGTGCCAGCAGCGTTTACAATGAGCAGTTCTTC.

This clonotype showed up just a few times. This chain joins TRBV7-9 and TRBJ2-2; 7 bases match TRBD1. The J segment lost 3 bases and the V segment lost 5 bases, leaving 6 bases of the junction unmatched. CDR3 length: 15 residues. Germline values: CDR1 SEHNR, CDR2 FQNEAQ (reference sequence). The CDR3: CASSPGTAHTGELFF. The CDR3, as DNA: TGTGCCAGCAGCCCGGGGACAGCTCACACCGGGGAGCTGTTTTTT.

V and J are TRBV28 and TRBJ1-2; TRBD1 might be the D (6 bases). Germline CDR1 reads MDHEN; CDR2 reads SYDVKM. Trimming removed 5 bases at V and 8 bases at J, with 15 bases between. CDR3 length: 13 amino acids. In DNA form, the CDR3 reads TGTGCCAGCAGTGGAACAGGGCTGGGGGGCTACACCTTC. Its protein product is CASSGTGLGGYTF.

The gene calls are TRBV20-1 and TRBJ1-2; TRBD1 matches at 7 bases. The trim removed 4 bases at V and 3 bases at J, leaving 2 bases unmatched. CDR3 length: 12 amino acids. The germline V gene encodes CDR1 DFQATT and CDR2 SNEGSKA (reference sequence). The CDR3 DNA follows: TGCAGTGCTACAACAGGGGACTATGGCTACACCTTC. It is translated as CSATTGDYGYTF.

The CDR3 DNA sequence: TGTGCCATCAGGGTCCGGGACACTTCACCCCTCTATGGCTACACCTTC. It translates to CAIRVRDTSPLYGYTF. The genes are TRBV10-3 and TRBJ1-2, with D maybe TRBD1 (6 bases). The germline V gene has CDR1 ENHRY and CDR2 SYGVKD. V was shortened by 6 bases and J by 4 bases, with 21 bases between the two germline ends. This CDR3 comprises 16 residues.

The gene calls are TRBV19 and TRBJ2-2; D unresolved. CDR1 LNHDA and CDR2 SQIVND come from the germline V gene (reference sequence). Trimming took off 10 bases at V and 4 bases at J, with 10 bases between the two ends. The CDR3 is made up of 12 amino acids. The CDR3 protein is CATPDLTGELFF. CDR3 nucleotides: TGTGCCACCCCGGACCTCACCGGGGAGCTGTTTTTT.